The rows below give T cell receptor beta chains drawn from one sample of a study of blood T cell repertoires in COVID-19. Data came from immunoSEQ multiplex PCR; TCRdb stores just in-frame clones and leaves some out. The sample shows 250,000 to 300,000 clones, roughly 90% of them seen only once. Sequenced input: peripheral blood. The source of these receptors is a woman in her forties or fifties who had recovered from COVID-19. Each CDR3 is given with its conserved first and last residue. A D gene is named only where the DNA matches it firmly. A row's size may be missing; if present it is once, few, many or a size class.

v_call: TRBV5-1
d_call: TRBD1
j_call: TRBJ1-1
clone_size: NA
cdr3_nt: TGCGCCAGCCGCGACCGACTCCAGGGGGCAGGAAACACTGAAGCTTTCTTT
cdr3_aa: CASRDRLQGAGNTEAFF

v_call: TRBV29-1
d_call: TRBD1
j_call: TRBJ1-3
clone_size: NA
cdr3_nt: TGCAGCGTTGGATCGGGACAGGGGTACGGAAACACCATATATTTT
cdr3_aa: CSVGSGQGYGNTIYF

v_call: TRBV4-3
d_call: NA
j_call: TRBJ1-6
clone_size: NA
cdr3_nt: TGCGCCAGCAGCCAAGATTTGGGGGCCCCCCTCCACTTT
cdr3_aa: CASSQDLGAPLHF

v_call: TRBV5-1
d_call: NA
j_call: TRBJ1-4
clone_size: NA
cdr3_nt: TGCGCCAGCAGCCGGTATACGGATGAAAAACTGTTTTTT
cdr3_aa: CASSRYTDEKLFF

v_call: TRBV4-3
d_call: TRBD2
j_call: TRBJ2-4
clone_size: NA
cdr3_nt: TGCGCCAGCAGCCAATCCGGGGGGGCACAGAATCAGTACTTC
cdr3_aa: CASSQSGGAQNQYF

v_call: TRBV28
d_call: TRBD2
j_call: TRBJ2-7
clone_size: NA
cdr3_nt: TGTGCCAGCAGTTCAGCGGGATACTCCTACGAGCAGTACTTC
cdr3_aa: CASSSAGYSYEQYF

v_call: TRBV27
d_call: NA
j_call: TRBJ1-6
clone_size: NA
cdr3_nt: TGTGCCAGCAGTGGGGGGTTGCCCAGGAGGACCTATAATTCACCCCTCCACTTT
cdr3_aa: CASSGGLPRRTYNSPLHF

v_call: TRBV7-2
d_call: NA
j_call: TRBJ1-1
clone_size: few
cdr3_nt: TGTGCCAGCAGCTTTAGTGCGGGGGCTGAAGCTTTCTTT
cdr3_aa: CASSFSAGAEAFF

v_call: TRBV19
d_call: TRBD2
j_call: TRBJ2-7
clone_size: few
cdr3_nt: TGTGCCAGTAGTATACGGGGTGCCGTAGCGGGACAATCCTACGAGCAGTACTTC
cdr3_aa: CASSIRGAVAGQSYEQYF

v_call: TRBV27
d_call: TRBD2
j_call: TRBJ2-2
clone_size: NA
cdr3_nt: TGTGCCAGCAGAGCTAGCGGGGTTCTGAACACCGGGGAGCTGTTTTTT
cdr3_aa: CASRASGVLNTGELFF

v_call: TRBV12-3/TRBV12-4
d_call: NA
j_call: TRBJ1-5
clone_size: NA
cdr3_nt: TGTGCCAGCAGTTCGCACCCCGGTCAGCCCCAGCATTTT
cdr3_aa: CASSSHPGQPQHF

v_call: TRBV5-4
d_call: TRBD1
j_call: TRBJ1-1
clone_size: NA
cdr3_nt: TGTGCCAGCAGCATAGGACAGGGGGCGATCAACACTGAAGCTTTCTTT
cdr3_aa: CASSIGQGAINTEAFF

v_call: TRBV6-5
d_call: NA
j_call: TRBJ1-6
clone_size: few
cdr3_nt: TGTGCCAGCACCGAAAGGGGAGGAAGACCCCTCCACTTT
cdr3_aa: CASTERGGRPLHF

v_call: TRBV18
d_call: TRBD1
j_call: TRBJ1-6
clone_size: NA
cdr3_nt: TGTGCCAGCTCACCCGCTAGGCCGTTCGGGACAGGGTTTTCCCTCCACTTT
cdr3_aa: CASSPARPFGTGFSLHF

v_call: TRBV9
d_call: NA
j_call: TRBJ2-5
clone_size: NA
cdr3_nt: TGTGCCAGCAGCGTAGAGGACAGCCGACAAGAGACCCAGTACTTC
cdr3_aa: CASSVEDSRQETQYF

v_call: TRBV2
d_call: TRBD1
j_call: TRBJ2-7
clone_size: NA
cdr3_nt: TGTGCCAGCACATTGGACAGGTTTTCCTACGAGCAGTACTTC
cdr3_aa: CASTLDRFSYEQYF

v_call: TRBV28
d_call: NA
j_call: TRBJ1-1
clone_size: NA
cdr3_nt: TGTGCCAGCAGTCCCCTTGTGACGGGTAACACTGAAGCTTTCTTT
cdr3_aa: CASSPLVTGNTEAFF

v_call: TRBV4-1
d_call: TRBD1
j_call: TRBJ2-7
clone_size: NA
cdr3_nt: TGCGCCAGCAGCCAAGGTTGGTTAGGAACCGGGACAGGGGTCTACGAGCAGTACTTC
cdr3_aa: CASSQGWLGTGTGVYEQYF

v_call: TRBV5-1
d_call: NA
j_call: TRBJ1-1
clone_size: NA
cdr3_nt: TGCGCCAGCAGCTCCACCTACAGGGATACTGAAGCTTTCTTT
cdr3_aa: CASSSTYRDTEAFF

v_call: TRBV30
d_call: NA
j_call: TRBJ1-2
clone_size: NA
cdr3_nt: TGTGCCTGGAGTATATCCTCCTTTAACTATGGCTACACCTTC
cdr3_aa: CAWSISSFNYGYTF

v_call: TRBV20-1
d_call: NA
j_call: TRBJ1-2
clone_size: NA
cdr3_nt: TGCAGTGCTAGTGTTGGACAGAGCAACGCTAACTATGGCTACACCTTC
cdr3_aa: CSASVGQSNANYGYTF

v_call: TRBV4-3
d_call: NA
j_call: TRBJ2-7
clone_size: NA
cdr3_nt: TGCGCCAGCAGCCAAGGGGCGGCAGGGGCTTCCTACGAGCAGTACTTC
cdr3_aa: CASSQGAAGASYEQYF

v_call: TRBV7-2
d_call: NA
j_call: TRBJ2-6
clone_size: NA
cdr3_nt: TGTGCCAGCAGCAAACAGGGTTCTGGGGCCAACGTCCTGACTTTC
cdr3_aa: CASSKQGSGANVLTF

v_call: TRBV28
d_call: NA
j_call: TRBJ2-1
clone_size: NA
cdr3_nt: TGTGCCACCCCGGAGATGCTCTACAATGAGCAGTTCTTC
cdr3_aa: CATPEMLYNEQFF

v_call: TRBV6-5
d_call: NA
j_call: TRBJ1-6
clone_size: NA
cdr3_nt: TGTGCCAGCAGCCGGACAGTAGTGTCACCCCTCCACTTT
cdr3_aa: CASSRTVVSPLHF

v_call: TRBV5-1
d_call: NA
j_call: TRBJ1-2
clone_size: NA
cdr3_nt: TGCGCCAGCACCGTAGGGCTCAGGCCTCTAAGGGGTGGCTACACCTTC
cdr3_aa: CASTVGLRPLRGGYTF

v_call: TRBV11-2
d_call: TRBD1
j_call: TRBJ2-7
clone_size: NA
cdr3_nt: TGTGCCAGCAGCTCCGACAGGGCCTACGTCCAGCAGTACTTC
cdr3_aa: CASSSDRAYVQQYF

v_call: TRBV11-2
d_call: NA
j_call: TRBJ1-2
clone_size: NA
cdr3_nt: TGTGCCAGCAGCTTAGTTCTCCTAGCCCCCCCGCATCCTCTACCTGGCTACACCTTC
cdr3_aa: CASSLVLLAPPHPLPGYTF

v_call: TRBV6-5
d_call: NA
j_call: TRBJ1-2
clone_size: NA
cdr3_nt: TGTGCCAGCAGGGGACAAGGAAGGTATGGCTACACCTTC
cdr3_aa: CASRGQGRYGYTF

v_call: TRBV30
d_call: TRBD2
j_call: TRBJ2-1
clone_size: NA
cdr3_nt: TGTGCCTGGAGTGTACTAGCGGGGGTCTCCTACAATGAGCAGTTCTTC
cdr3_aa: CAWSVLAGVSYNEQFF

v_call: TRBV18
d_call: TRBD1
j_call: TRBJ1-2
clone_size: NA
cdr3_nt: TGTGCCAGCTCACCACGCGGACAGGACCCTAACTATGGCTACACCTTC
cdr3_aa: CASSPRGQDPNYGYTF

v_call: TRBV27
d_call: TRBD1
j_call: TRBJ2-3
clone_size: NA
cdr3_nt: TGTGCCAGCAGCTTAACTCCGCCACAGGGGGCGCGAAAAGATACGCAGTATTTT
cdr3_aa: CASSLTPPQGARKDTQYF

v_call: TRBV28
d_call: NA
j_call: TRBJ1-4
clone_size: NA
cdr3_nt: TGTGCCAGCAGTCCCTATCACGGAAAACTGTTTTTT
cdr3_aa: CASSPYHGKLFF

v_call: TRBV7-6
d_call: TRBD2
j_call: TRBJ2-7
clone_size: once
cdr3_nt: TGTGCCAGCAGCCTCCTAGCGGGAGGAGCCGAGCAGTACTTC
cdr3_aa: CASSLLAGGAEQYF

v_call: TRBV29-1
d_call: NA
j_call: TRBJ2-3
clone_size: NA
cdr3_nt: TGCAGCGTTCCTCGAGGGCCAAATACGCAGTATTTT
cdr3_aa: CSVPRGPNTQYF

v_call: TRBV7-7
d_call: TRBD2
j_call: TRBJ2-1
clone_size: NA
cdr3_nt: TGTGCTAGCAGCTTAACACTAGCGGGGATCCATGAGCAGTTCTTC
cdr3_aa: CASSLTLAGIHEQFF

v_call: TRBV18
d_call: TRBD1
j_call: TRBJ2-5
clone_size: NA
cdr3_nt: TGTGCCAGCTCACCATCTGGGGCAGGGGGCGAGACCCAGTACTTC
cdr3_aa: CASSPSGAGGETQYF

v_call: TRBV6-4
d_call: TRBD2
j_call: TRBJ2-1
clone_size: NA
cdr3_nt: TGTGCCAGCAGTGAAGTGGCGGGGGGGCGGTATGAGCAGTTCTTC
cdr3_aa: CASSEVAGGRYEQFF

v_call: TRBV18
d_call: TRBD1
j_call: TRBJ2-3
clone_size: few
cdr3_nt: TGTGCCAGTCGACCAGGGGGAATCCGGACAGATACGCAGTATTTT
cdr3_aa: CASRPGGIRTDTQYF

v_call: TRBV4-3
d_call: TRBD2
j_call: TRBJ2-3
clone_size: NA
cdr3_nt: TGCGCCAGCAGCCAAGATCGGTGGAGCGGGAGTAGCGGTACGCAGTATTTT
cdr3_aa: CASSQDRWSGSSGTQYF

v_call: TRBV19
d_call: NA
j_call: TRBJ1-6
clone_size: few
cdr3_nt: TGTGCCAGTAGTATGGTGCAGAGGGAATCACCCCTCCACTTT
cdr3_aa: CASSMVQRESPLHF

v_call: TRBV11-2
d_call: TRBD2
j_call: TRBJ2-1
clone_size: NA
cdr3_nt: TGTGCCAGCAGCTTGCGGGGGACTAGCGGGAACAATGAGCAGTTCTTC
cdr3_aa: CASSLRGTSGNNEQFF

v_call: TRBV27
d_call: TRBD1
j_call: TRBJ2-1
clone_size: NA
cdr3_nt: TGTGCCAGCAGACCCGGACAGGGGGCTTCCTACAATGAGCAGTTCTTC
cdr3_aa: CASRPGQGASYNEQFF

v_call: TRBV19
d_call: NA
j_call: TRBJ2-7
clone_size: once
cdr3_nt: TGTGCCAGTAGTATAGTGCTGAGCTCCTTCTACGAGCAGTACTTC
cdr3_aa: CASSIVLSSFYEQYF

v_call: TRBV7-3
d_call: NA
j_call: TRBJ1-1
clone_size: NA
cdr3_nt: TGTGCCAGCAGCCCTCAGATTGTTGCGAACACTGAAGCTTTCTTT
cdr3_aa: CASSPQIVANTEAFF

v_call: TRBV30
d_call: TRBD1
j_call: TRBJ2-7
clone_size: once
cdr3_nt: TGTGCCTGGGCGACAGGGTACTCCTACGAGCAGTACTTC
cdr3_aa: CAWATGYSYEQYF

v_call: TRBV30
d_call: NA
j_call: TRBJ2-7
clone_size: NA
cdr3_nt: TGTGCCTGGAGTCGGGGGTTCGAGCAGTACTTC
cdr3_aa: CAWSRGFEQYF

v_call: TRBV18
d_call: NA
j_call: TRBJ2-6
clone_size: NA
cdr3_nt: TGTGCCAGCTTCGGAGAATCTGGGGCCAACGTCCTGACTTTC
cdr3_aa: CASFGESGANVLTF

v_call: TRBV4-3
d_call: TRBD1
j_call: TRBJ2-7
clone_size: NA
cdr3_nt: TGCGCCAGCGGACAGGGGGAGGGGATCAACGAGCAGTACTTC
cdr3_aa: CASGQGEGINEQYF

v_call: TRBV5-6
d_call: NA
j_call: TRBJ1-2
clone_size: NA
cdr3_nt: TGTGCCAGCAGCTCCCCGGGGAGAAGCTATGGCTACACCTTC
cdr3_aa: CASSSPGRSYGYTF

v_call: TRBV6-6
d_call: TRBD2
j_call: TRBJ2-3
clone_size: NA
cdr3_nt: TGTGCCAGCAGTTATGCGGGGGGGGTGAATACGCAGTATTTT
cdr3_aa: CASSYAGGVNTQYF

v_call: TRBV5-4
d_call: TRBD1
j_call: TRBJ1-6
clone_size: NA
cdr3_nt: TGTGCCAGCAGTCGACACGGACAGGGGGGGAATAATTCACCCCTCCACTTT
cdr3_aa: CASSRHGQGGNNSPLHF

v_call: TRBV6-5
d_call: TRBD1
j_call: TRBJ2-7
clone_size: NA
cdr3_nt: TGTGCCAGCAGTTCTCCTGACAGGGCAGGCTACGAGCAGTACTTC
cdr3_aa: CASSSPDRAGYEQYF

v_call: TRBV6-5
d_call: NA
j_call: TRBJ1-1
clone_size: NA
cdr3_nt: TGTGCCAGCAGTTACAGAGGAAGTAACACTGAAGCTTTCTTT
cdr3_aa: CASSYRGSNTEAFF

v_call: TRBV5-1
d_call: NA
j_call: TRBJ2-1
clone_size: once
cdr3_nt: TGCGCCAGCAGCTTGGCTGGGAGTAATGAGCAGTTCTTC
cdr3_aa: CASSLAGSNEQFF

v_call: TRBV3-1/TRBV3-2
d_call: TRBD2
j_call: TRBJ2-3
clone_size: NA
cdr3_nt: TGTGCCAGCAGCCAAGATCTTGAGCGGGAGTGGACTAGCACAGATACGCAGTATTTT
cdr3_aa: CASSQDLEREWTSTDTQYF